This is a list of T cell receptor beta chains from one sample in a study of blood T cell repertoires in COVID-19. Some clones are missing from TCRdb's copy, which holds only in-frame ones; the method was immunoSEQ multiplex PCR. Among roughly 220,000 clones, 80% to 90% were seen once, and the ten largest hold 15% to 20%. Sequencing was done on a sample of peripheral blood. These receptors all stem from a man aged 25 to 45 with active or convalescent COVID-19. The CDR3 runs from the conserved cysteine through the conserved F or W. The D gene is left open where the match is weak. Not every row has a clone size; where given, it reads once, few, many or a size class.

J gene: TRBJ2-3; D gene: NA; clone size: NA; V gene: TRBV11-1; CDR3 length: 13; CDR3 DNA: TGTGCCAGCAGCTTAGACGCAACGGGGACGCAGTATTTT; CDR3 protein: CASSLDATGTQYF
J gene: TRBJ1-1; D gene: NA; clone size: NA; V gene: TRBV5-4; CDR3 length: 14; CDR3 DNA: TGTGCCAGCAGCTTGGGGACAAGGAACACTGAAGCTTTCTTT; CDR3 protein: CASSLGTRNTEAFF
J gene: TRBJ1-5; D gene: TRBD1; clone size: NA; V gene: TRBV7-9; CDR3 length: 16; CDR3 DNA: TGTGCCAGCAGCTTAGGGGCTGGACAGGACCTTCAGCCCCAGCATTTT; CDR3 protein: CASSLGAGQDLQPQHF
J gene: TRBJ2-1; D gene: NA; clone size: NA; V gene: TRBV5-1; CDR3 length: 14; CDR3 DNA: TGCGCCAGCAGCTCGGCAGTCCCTCGGGGTGAGCAGTTCTTC; CDR3 protein: CASSSAVPRGEQFF
J gene: TRBJ2-3; D gene: NA; clone size: NA; V gene: TRBV6-6; CDR3 length: 15; CDR3 DNA: TGTGCCAGCAGTTACTCCGCGGGCCCAGCAGATACGCAGTATTTT; CDR3 protein: CASSYSAGPADTQYF
J gene: TRBJ2-1; D gene: NA; clone size: NA; V gene: TRBV7-3; CDR3 length: 17; CDR3 DNA: TGTGCCAGCAGCTTAAGGGCCCCCGCAGGGTCCTACAATGAGCAGTTCTTC; CDR3 protein: CASSLRAPAGSYNEQFF
J gene: TRBJ1-2; D gene: NA; clone size: NA; V gene: TRBV2; CDR3 length: 15; CDR3 DNA: TGTGCCAGCAGTGAACAGATCGGCGGGAACTATGGCTACACCTTC; CDR3 protein: CASSEQIGGNYGYTF
J gene: TRBJ1-5; D gene: TRBD1; clone size: NA; V gene: TRBV15; CDR3 length: 15; CDR3 DNA: TGTGCCACCAGCAGATCACGAACAGGGGTTCAGCCCCAGCATTTT; CDR3 protein: CATSRSRTGVQPQHF
J gene: TRBJ2-2; D gene: TRBD2; clone size: NA; V gene: TRBV30; CDR3 length: 14; CDR3 DNA: TGTGCCTGGACTGGCGGGGGGGCCTCCGGGGAGCTGTTTTTT; CDR3 protein: CAWTGGGASGELFF
J gene: TRBJ1-2; D gene: TRBD1; clone size: NA; V gene: TRBV30; CDR3 length: 14; CDR3 DNA: TGTGCCTGGAGTTTCGGACAGGTTCTCTATGGCTACACCTTC; CDR3 protein: CAWSFGQVLYGYTF
J gene: TRBJ2-3; D gene: TRBD2; clone size: NA; V gene: TRBV24-1; CDR3 length: 13; CDR3 DNA: TGTGCCACCAGGGGGGGGGATACAGATACGCAGTATTTT; CDR3 protein: CATRGGDTDTQYF
J gene: TRBJ2-7; D gene: TRBD2; clone size: NA; V gene: TRBV6-6; CDR3 length: 14; CDR3 DNA: TGTGCCAGCAGCCTCACTAGCGAACCCTACGAGCAGTACTTC; CDR3 protein: CASSLTSEPYEQYF
J gene: TRBJ2-5; D gene: TRBD1; clone size: NA; V gene: TRBV28; CDR3 length: 15; CDR3 DNA: TGTGCCAGCAGTTTCCGGGACAGGGAGTCCGAGACCCAGTACTTC; CDR3 protein: CASSFRDRESETQYF
J gene: TRBJ2-3; D gene: NA; clone size: NA; V gene: TRBV4-3; CDR3 length: 17; CDR3 DNA: TGCGCCAGCAGCCAAGGGCCAGGAGCAGGGGGCACAGATACGCAGTATTTT; CDR3 protein: CASSQGPGAGGTDTQYF
J gene: TRBJ1-3; D gene: NA; clone size: NA; V gene: TRBV5-1; CDR3 length: 13; CDR3 DNA: TGCGCCAGCAGCTTGGGCCAAGGGGACACCATATATTTT; CDR3 protein: CASSLGQGDTIYF
J gene: TRBJ2-7; D gene: NA; clone size: NA; V gene: TRBV7-2; CDR3 length: 13; CDR3 DNA: TGTGCCAGCAGCACCGAACAGGGCTACGAGCAGTACTTC; CDR3 protein: CASSTEQGYEQYF
J gene: TRBJ1-3; D gene: NA; clone size: NA; V gene: TRBV5-1; CDR3 length: 16; CDR3 DNA: TGCGCCAGCAGCTTGGGGACAGTCTCGAAAGGAAACACCATATATTTT; CDR3 protein: CASSLGTVSKGNTIYF
J gene: TRBJ1-1; D gene: NA; clone size: NA; V gene: TRBV13; CDR3 length: 13; CDR3 DNA: TGTGCCAGCAGCCCGGGTGCGGGCACTGAAGCTTTCTTT; CDR3 protein: CASSPGAGTEAFF
J gene: TRBJ1-1; D gene: TRBD1; clone size: NA; V gene: TRBV5-4; CDR3 length: 18; CDR3 DNA: TGTGCCAGCAGCCCGGGAGAGGGGGCGGGGTTGGTGAACACTGAAGCTTTCTTT; CDR3 protein: CASSPGEGAGLVNTEAFF
J gene: TRBJ2-7; D gene: NA; clone size: NA; V gene: TRBV27; CDR3 length: 13; CDR3 DNA: TGTGCCAGCGGGCTGACGGATTCCTACGAGCAGTACTTC; CDR3 protein: CASGLTDSYEQYF
J gene: TRBJ1-2; D gene: NA; clone size: NA; V gene: TRBV5-1; CDR3 length: 13; CDR3 DNA: TGCGCCAGCAGCTTGGAAGGACAGAGTGGCTACACCTTC; CDR3 protein: CASSLEGQSGYTF
J gene: TRBJ2-5; D gene: NA; clone size: NA; V gene: TRBV15; CDR3 length: 15; CDR3 DNA: TGTGCCACCAGCAGAGCCCCCTCCAATCGGGAGACCCAGTACTTC; CDR3 protein: CATSRAPSNRETQYF
J gene: TRBJ2-1; D gene: TRBD2; clone size: NA; V gene: TRBV19; CDR3 length: 20; CDR3 DNA: TGTGCCAGTAGTATAGGGCCCCGGGGCGGCGGGAGCCCAATTGGGTATGAGCAGTTCTTC; CDR3 protein: CASSIGPRGGGSPIGYEQFF
J gene: TRBJ1-5; D gene: TRBD1; clone size: NA; V gene: TRBV7-9; CDR3 length: 15; CDR3 DNA: TGTGCCAGCAGCATGGGACAGGGAAACGATCAGCCCCAGCATTTT; CDR3 protein: CASSMGQGNDQPQHF
J gene: TRBJ2-3; D gene: TRBD1; clone size: NA; V gene: TRBV7-6; CDR3 length: 15; CDR3 DNA: TGTGCCAGCAGCTTCGGGACAGGGGCCACAGATACGCAGTATTTT; CDR3 protein: CASSFGTGATDTQYF
J gene: TRBJ1-5; D gene: TRBD1; clone size: NA; V gene: TRBV5-1; CDR3 length: 14; CDR3 DNA: TGCGCCAGCAGCCACGGGACAGGGGATCAGCCCCAGCATTTT; CDR3 protein: CASSHGTGDQPQHF
J gene: TRBJ2-7; D gene: NA; clone size: NA; V gene: TRBV21-1; CDR3 length: 13; CDR3 DNA: TGTGCCAGCATTTACAGGGGTCGATACGAGCAGTACTTC; CDR3 protein: CASIYRGRYEQYF
J gene: TRBJ1-4; D gene: TRBD1; clone size: few; V gene: TRBV19; CDR3 length: 17; CDR3 DNA: TGTGCCAGTAGTTCGGGACAGGGGCCTGCAACTAATGAAAAACTGTTTTTT; CDR3 protein: CASSSGQGPATNEKLFF
J gene: TRBJ2-6; D gene: NA; clone size: few; V gene: TRBV5-4; CDR3 length: 13; CDR3 DNA: TGTGCCAGCAGCACGGTGGGGGCCAACGTCCTGACTTTC; CDR3 protein: CASSTVGANVLTF
J gene: TRBJ1-2; D gene: NA; clone size: NA; V gene: TRBV3-1/TRBV3-2; CDR3 length: 15; CDR3 DNA: TGTGCCAGCAGCCAAGTACCCGCTAATAGGGGGGGCTACACCTTC; CDR3 protein: CASSQVPANRGGYTF
J gene: TRBJ2-6; D gene: NA; clone size: NA; V gene: TRBV19; CDR3 length: 16; CDR3 DNA: TGTGCCAGTAGTTTGGGGCCCAGCAGGGGGGCCAACGTCCTGACTTTC; CDR3 protein: CASSLGPSRGANVLTF
J gene: TRBJ2-1; D gene: TRBD1; clone size: NA; V gene: TRBV7-2; CDR3 length: 16; CDR3 DNA: TGTGCCAGCAGGGGACAGGCCTCAGGCTCCTACAATGAGCAGTTCTTC; CDR3 protein: CASRGQASGSYNEQFF
J gene: TRBJ2-1; D gene: NA; clone size: NA; V gene: TRBV24-1; CDR3 length: 12; CDR3 DNA: TGTGCCACCAGTGACTTAGCGGTTGAGCAGTTCTTC; CDR3 protein: CATSDLAVEQFF
J gene: TRBJ2-5; D gene: TRBD1; clone size: NA; V gene: TRBV24-1; CDR3 length: 15; CDR3 DNA: TGTGCCACCAGTGATTTGGGGACAGGGGGAGAGACCCAGTACTTC; CDR3 protein: CATSDLGTGGETQYF
J gene: TRBJ2-1; D gene: TRBD2; clone size: NA; V gene: TRBV9; CDR3 length: 14; CDR3 DNA: TGTGCCAGCAGCGTAGAGTTGGGGGAGGGAGAGCAGTTCTTC; CDR3 protein: CASSVELGEGEQFF
J gene: TRBJ2-3; D gene: TRBD2; clone size: NA; V gene: TRBV7-6; CDR3 length: 19; CDR3 DNA: TGTGCCAGCAGCCGGTTAGGGGTAGCGGGAGGTCCATACACAGATACGCAGTATTTT; CDR3 protein: CASSRLGVAGGPYTDTQYF
J gene: TRBJ2-3; D gene: NA; clone size: NA; V gene: TRBV29-1; CDR3 length: 12; CDR3 DNA: TGCAGCGTTGAAGTCCCTCCGGGCCGGGGGTATTTT; CDR3 protein: CSVEVPPGRGYF
J gene: TRBJ2-1; D gene: TRBD1; clone size: NA; V gene: TRBV24-1; CDR3 length: 15; CDR3 DNA: TGTGCCACCAGTGACCCACAGGGGGCTTACAATGAGCAGTTCTTC; CDR3 protein: CATSDPQGAYNEQFF
J gene: TRBJ2-5; D gene: NA; clone size: once; V gene: TRBV5-4; CDR3 length: 15; CDR3 DNA: TGTGCCAGCAGCCTGGGGGGGGGCAGGGGAGAGACCCAGTACTTC; CDR3 protein: CASSLGGGRGETQYF
J gene: TRBJ1-6; D gene: TRBD1; clone size: NA; V gene: TRBV7-2; CDR3 length: 18; CDR3 DNA: TGTGCCAGCAGCTTCCGGACAGGCGGCCGGCGGGGTAATTCACCCCTCCACTTT; CDR3 protein: CASSFRTGGRRGNSPLHF
J gene: TRBJ1-1; D gene: TRBD1; clone size: NA; V gene: TRBV28; CDR3 length: 15; CDR3 DNA: TGTGCCAGCAGTCAACAGGGGGCGGGAACCCCTGAAGCTTTCTTT; CDR3 protein: CASSQQGAGTPEAFF
J gene: TRBJ2-1; D gene: TRBD2; clone size: NA; V gene: TRBV11-2; CDR3 length: 16; CDR3 DNA: TGTGCCAGCAGCTCGTCCCTAGCGGGGCTTTACAATGAGCAGTTCTTC; CDR3 protein: CASSSSLAGLYNEQFF
J gene: TRBJ2-1; D gene: NA; clone size: NA; V gene: TRBV6-5; CDR3 length: 15; CDR3 DNA: TGTGCCTGCACCGGGACTCGAGCTTCCTACAATGAGCAGTTCTTC; CDR3 protein: CACTGTRASYNEQFF
J gene: TRBJ2-1; D gene: TRBD2; clone size: few; V gene: TRBV7-3; CDR3 length: 20; CDR3 DNA: TGTGCCAGCAGCCCTAACTTGACTAGCGGGAGTCACTGGTCCTACAATGAGCAGTTCTTC; CDR3 protein: CASSPNLTSGSHWSYNEQFF
J gene: TRBJ1-2; D gene: NA; clone size: NA; V gene: TRBV5-1; CDR3 length: 13; CDR3 DNA: TGCGCCAGCAGTGGGGGGGAAACCTATGGCTACACCTTC; CDR3 protein: CASSGGETYGYTF
J gene: TRBJ1-6; D gene: NA; clone size: few; V gene: TRBV24-1; CDR3 length: 14; CDR3 DNA: TGTGCCACCAGTGGAGTTCCGGTTGGTTCACCCCTCCACTTT; CDR3 protein: CATSGVPVGSPLHF
J gene: TRBJ2-7; D gene: NA; clone size: NA; V gene: TRBV6-5; CDR3 length: 15; CDR3 DNA: TGTGCCAGCAGTTACTCTTCCAGGGGAAACTACGAGCAGTACTTC; CDR3 protein: CASSYSSRGNYEQYF
J gene: TRBJ2-5; D gene: NA; clone size: NA; V gene: TRBV12-2; CDR3 length: 20; CDR3 DNA: TGTGCAAGTCGCCCCCGCGGCCCCTCGTTCGGACTAGCGGGAGTTGAGACCCAGTACTTC; CDR3 protein: CASRPRGPSFGLAGVETQYF
J gene: TRBJ1-3; D gene: NA; clone size: once; V gene: TRBV11-2; CDR3 length: 18; CDR3 DNA: TGTGCCAGCAGCTTATTGTCACGGGCGGCGTCCGGGGAGCGGACCATATATTTT; CDR3 protein: CASSLLSRAASGERTIYF
J gene: TRBJ2-3; D gene: TRBD2; clone size: NA; V gene: TRBV27; CDR3 length: 17; CDR3 DNA: TGTGCCAGCAGTTTTAGAGCACTAGCGGCAGACACAGATACGCAGTATTTT; CDR3 protein: CASSFRALAADTDTQYF
J gene: TRBJ1-5; D gene: TRBD1; clone size: NA; V gene: TRBV2; CDR3 length: 12; CDR3 DNA: TGTGCCAGCAGGGATGACAGGGGGCCCCAGCATTTT; CDR3 protein: CASRDDRGPQHF
J gene: TRBJ2-7; D gene: NA; clone size: NA; V gene: TRBV5-4; CDR3 length: 14; CDR3 DNA: TGTGCCAGCAGCCCCTACGGGAGTAGTTACGAGCAGTACTTC; CDR3 protein: CASSPYGSSYEQYF
J gene: TRBJ2-1; D gene: TRBD2; clone size: NA; V gene: TRBV28; CDR3 length: 20; CDR3 DNA: TGTGCCAGCAGTACCCGCCGGGGACTAGGGGCGGGAGAGCCCTACAATGAGCAGTTCTTC; CDR3 protein: CASSTRRGLGAGEPYNEQFF
J gene: TRBJ1-6; D gene: NA; clone size: once; V gene: TRBV4-3; CDR3 length: 14; CDR3 DNA: TGCGCCAGCAGCCTAGAGAGGGGAAGGGGGCCCCTCCACTTT; CDR3 protein: CASSLERGRGPLHF
J gene: TRBJ1-6; D gene: NA; clone size: NA; V gene: TRBV6-2/TRBV6-3; CDR3 length: 11; CDR3 DNA: TGTGCCAGCAGTTGGGGGGAAACCCTCCACTTT; CDR3 protein: CASSWGETLHF